Here is one TCR beta chain with its context. Original analysis: Estimated nucleated cell counts came from reference gene primer amplification. Using immunoSEQ multiplex PCR, the repertoire was profiled, and TCRdb retains in-frame clones only, with some absent. The V and J calls and clone size come from that table; D and trimming were worked out from the DNA. This table has around 170,000 clones, 75% to 90% appearing once. Trimming took 2 bases from V and 0 from J, leaving 9 bases between them. Germline loops: CDR1 MRHNA, CDR2 SNTAGT. The CDR3 is made up of 15 amino acids. The sample belongs to a study of blood T cell repertoires in COVID-19. Background on the study: In each case, the material was cDNA or gDNA derived from T cells, B-cell-depleted T cells, or PBMCs.

Sequencing used peripheral blood. The TCR comes from a woman aged 40 to 55 with acute or convalescent COVID-19. This chain joins TRBV6-4 and TRBJ2-3; D might be TRBD2 (6 bases). CDR3 protein: CASSDGGTSTDTQYF. The CDR3, as DNA: TGTGCCAGCAGTGACGGCGGGACTAGCACAGATACGCAGTATTTT.